The 21 T cell receptor beta chains in this list originate from one sample, sequenced in a study of cytomegalovirus exposure and HLA in healthy donors. Amplification used 60 Vbeta primers and 13 Jbeta primers. Method: immunoSEQ multiplex PCR; TCRdb's copy keeps in-frame clones and lacks some. The sample has about 140,000 clones, 79% seen once. Sequenced material: PBMCs. Receptor source: a male donor in good health and CMV-seronegative.

The rearrangement joins TRBV19 to TRBJ2-5; 9 positions agree with TRBD2. V was pared by 4 bases and J by 3 bases, with 6 bases of the junction left unmatched. The CDR3 is 15 amino acids. Germline V gene data show CDR1 as LNHDA and CDR2 as SQIVND (reference sequence). CDR3 protein: CASSKAGGLKETQYF. The CDR3 bases are TGTGCCAGTAGTAAAGCGGGGGGCCTAAAAGAGACCCAGTACTTC.

This clone showed up just once. The chain combines TRBV7-2 with TRBJ2-5; 9 nucleotides agree with TRBD2. From germline, CDR1 is SGHTA and CDR2 FQGNSA. The CDR3 totals 14 residues. V lost 5 bases and J lost 1; bases outside the gene matches: 2. In DNA, the CDR3 is TGTGCCAGCAGCCCTAGCGGGGTCCAAGAGACCCAGTACTTC. Residues: CASSPSGVQETQYF.

The gene calls are TRBV23-1 and TRBJ2-5; TRBD2 matches at 11 bases. TRBV23-1 is noted as an ORF with a role that remains uncertain. This CDR3 region has 17 residues. J lost 1 base, V lost 3 bases, and 7 bases had no gene match. The CDR3 DNA follows: TGCGCCAGCAGTCAGCCGCCTAGCGGGGGGATCCAAGAGACCCAGTACTTC. It translates to CASSQPPSGGIQETQYF.

V and J are TRBV5-4 and TRBJ2-1; TRBD2 aligns across 11 bases. The V segment lost 4 bases and the J segment 3 bases; nucleotides outside the gene matches: 15. This CDR3 contains 19 residues. CDR1 and CDR2 (germline): SGHNT, YYREEE (reference sequence). CDR3 nucleotides: TGTGCCAGCAGCCCATACCCGACTAGCGGGGATTCCGGCTACAATGAGCAGTTCTTC. It specifies CASSPYPTSGDSGYNEQFF.

The chain combines TRBV25-1 with TRBJ2-3; 8 bases align to TRBD2. This CDR3 comprises 16 residues. Germline CDR1 reads MGHDK; CDR2 reads SYGVNS. J gave up 3 bases and V 2 bases, and 7 bases lay outside the gene matches. The CDR3, as DNA: TGTGCCAGCAGTGAAAGGGCGCGGGGGGCGACAGATACGCAGTATTTT. As protein: CASSERARGATDTQYF.

This clone has just one count. The chain couples TRBV11-3 to TRBJ1-1, with a tentative D call TRBD1 (6 bases). The CDR3 length is 15 residues. V was shortened by 5 bases and J by 0 bases, with 13 bases between the two germline ends. In germline, CDR1 is SGHNT, CDR2 YENEEA. CDR3 protein: CASSPRGAMNTEAFF. The DNA for the CDR3 is TGTGCCAGCAGCCCCCGGGGGGCGATGAACACTGAAGCTTTCTTT.

The rearrangement uses TRBV21-1 and TRBJ1-1; the table's D call TRBD1 went unverified against the DNA. TRBV21-1 is termed a pseudogene. This CDR3 contains 14 residues. The CDR3 loop is CASSKDSMNTEAFF. As DNA, the CDR3 is TGTGCCAGCAGCAAAGACAGTATGAACACTGAAGCTTTCTTT.

This clone has just one count. This chain links TRBV30 with TRBJ1-6; TRBD1 aligns across 7 bases. The V gene end was trimmed by 5 bases and the J gene end by 10 bases; junction bases not matched to a gene: 5. The CDR3 loop spans 12 amino acids. Germline assignment: CDR1 GTSNPN and CDR2 SVGIG (reference sequence). The CDR3 sequence is CAWARQGSPLHF. The CDR3 DNA reads as TGTGCCTGGGCCCGACAGGGCTCACCCCTCCACTTT. The whole variable domain, remainder taken from reference TRBV30 and TRBJ1-6, is SQTIHQWPATLVQPVGSPLSLECTVEGTSNPNLYWYRQAAGRGLQLLFYSVGIGQISSEVPQNLSASRPQDRQFILSSKKLLLSDSGFYLCAWARQGSPLHFGNGTRLTVT.

This sequence joins TRBV6-1 and TRBJ1-5; D gene unclear. Per germline, CDR1 MNHNS and CDR2 SASEGT. This CDR3 comprises 13 residues. V was shortened by 1 base and J by 3 bases, with 4 bases between the two germline ends. The CDR3 DNA is TGTGCCAGCAGTGAAGTGGCCAATCAGCCCCAGCATTTT. Protein product: CASSEVANQPQHF.

The CDR3 nucleotides read TGTGCCAGCGGGAGGGGCTCGCCGGGAGAGACCCAGTACTTC. Its protein product is CASGRGSPGETQYF. This rearrangement joins TRBV6-5 to TRBJ2-5, with 7 bases that match TRBD2. The germline V gene has CDR1 MNHEY and CDR2 SVGAGI. The CDR3 sequence is 14 residues long. V dropped 8 bases and J dropped 4; count of bases not matched to a gene: 10.

The chain has TRBV19 and TRBJ1-5; D perhaps matches TRBD1 (5 bases). The length of the CDR3 is 16 residues. Looked up from germline, CDR1 is LNHDA and CDR2 is SQIVND (reference sequence). Trimming took 3 bases from V and 3 from J, leaving 15 bases between them. The CDR3: CASSMEGQGYNQPQHF. For the CDR3, the DNA is TGTGCCAGTAGTATGGAAGGGCAGGGTTACAATCAGCCCCAGCATTTT.

This clone was seen just once. J is TRBJ1-1 and V is TRBV4-1; TRBD1 is a possible D gene (5 bases). CDR1 MGHRA and CDR2 YSYEKL come from the germline V gene. The CDR3 is made up of 15 amino acids. V was shortened by 3 bases and J by 0 bases, with 11 bases between the two germline ends. As DNA, the CDR3 is TGCGCCAGCAGCCAGAGACCAGGGATGAACACTGAAGCTTTCTTT. It specifies CASSQRPGMNTEAFF.

The genes are TRBV10-3 and TRBJ2-1, with 9 bases fitting TRBD2. CDR1 ENHRY and CDR2 SYGVKD come from the germline V gene. The CDR3 consists of 18 residues. The J segment lost 7 bases and the V segment lost 0 bases, leaving 13 bases of the junction unmatched. CDR3 nucleotide sequence: TGTGCCATCAGTGAGTCGCCGCATGGCGGGGGGGCCGATAATGAGCAGTTCTTC. Its protein product is CAISESPHGGGADNEQFF.

This clone was counted a few times. The chain is built from TRBV11-2 and TRBJ2-3; the match to TRBD2 covers 15 bases. The junction had 5 bases not matched to a gene; V was cut back by 5 bases and J by 2 bases. Per germline, CDR1 SGHAT and CDR2 FQNNGV. This CDR3 spans 17 amino acids. CDR3 residues: CASSPWTSGGVTDTQYF. The DNA for the CDR3 is TGTGCCAGCAGCCCTTGGACTAGCGGGGGGGTCACAGATACGCAGTATTTT.

The chain links TRBV6-6 to TRBJ2-3, with 8 bases aligning to TRBD2. The ends lost 8 bases at V and 5 bases at J; junction bases unmatched: 12. The length of the CDR3 is 15 residues. Per the germline V gene, CDR1 is MNHNY and CDR2 is SVGAGI (reference sequence). The chain's CDR3 is CASGPTGGAGDTQYF. CDR3 DNA sequence: TGTGCCAGCGGCCCCACCGGGGGGGCCGGAGATACGCAGTATTTT.

This clone was seen once. The rearrangement uses TRBV11-2 and TRBJ2-2, with 9 nucleotides matching TRBD1. CDR3 length: 16 residues. Germline trimming cut 5 bases from V and 6 bases from J; bases unmatched to any gene: 10. From germline, CDR1 is SGHAT and CDR2 FQNNGV. The CDR3 nucleotides read TGTGCCAGCAGCCGGGGGACAGGGATGTTGGCCGGGGAGCTGTTTTTT. This gives the protein CASSRGTGMLAGELFF.

The chain joins TRBV7-3 to TRBJ1-2, with unresolved D. CDR3 length: 15 residues. CDR1 SGHTA and CDR2 FQGTGA come from the germline V gene. Trimming took 3 bases from V and 2 from J, leaving 13 bases between them. CDR3: CASSFGPSSNYGYTF. The CDR3 nucleotides are TGTGCCAGCAGCTTTGGCCCCTCGTCCAACTATGGCTACACCTTC.

The chain is built from TRBV7-2 and TRBJ1-4, with 8 bases lining up with TRBD1. With 1 base clipped from V and 6 bases from J, the junction kept 10 bases outside the gene matches. CDR1 and CDR2 (germline): SGHTA, FQGNSA. The CDR3 has 17 amino acids. The CDR3 loop is CASSLVLRTGRDEKLFF. Written as DNA, the CDR3 is TGTGCCAGCAGCTTAGTCCTTAGGACAGGGAGGGATGAAAAACTGTTTTTT.

The genes are TRBV28 and TRBJ1-5, with 9 positions matching TRBD1. CDR1 is MDHEN and CDR2 is SYDVKM in the germline V gene. The CDR3 has 18 residues. The V segment lost 7 bases and the J segment 9 bases; nucleotides outside the gene matches: 22. CDR3 in amino acids: CASTGQGYRKDPRRPQHF. DNA of the CDR3: TGTGCCAGCACGGGACAGGGTTATCGAAAGGATCCTCGGCGGCCCCAGCATTTT. The whole variable domain, remainder taken from reference TRBV28 and TRBJ1-5, is DVKVTQSSRYLVKRTGEKVFLECVQDMDHENMFWYRQDPGLGLRLIYFSYDVKMKEKGDIPEGYSVSREKKERFSLILESASTNQTSMYLCASTGQGYRKDPRRPQHFGDGTRLSIL.

The DNA for the CDR3 is TGTGCCAGCAGCTTAGCGGGGGCAACCGCCTACAATGAGCAGTTCTTC. Encoded protein: CASSLAGATAYNEQFF. V is TRBV5-4 and J is TRBJ2-1; TRBD2 aligns across 8 bases. This CDR3 contains 16 residues. The junction had 6 bases not matched to a gene; V was cut back by 2 bases and J by 2 bases. Germline-derived CDR1 and CDR2 are SGHNT and YYREEE (reference sequence).

The chain joins TRBV10-2 to TRBJ2-7, with TRBD1 matching 9 bases. CDR1 is WSHSY, CDR2 SAAADI, per germline. CDR3 size: 14 residues. The trim removed 5 bases at V and 7 bases at J, leaving 9 bases unmatched. The CDR3 nucleotides are TGCGCCAGCAGTTTTCCGGGACAGGGACGAGAGCAGTACTTC. The encoded protein is CASSFPGQGREQYF.